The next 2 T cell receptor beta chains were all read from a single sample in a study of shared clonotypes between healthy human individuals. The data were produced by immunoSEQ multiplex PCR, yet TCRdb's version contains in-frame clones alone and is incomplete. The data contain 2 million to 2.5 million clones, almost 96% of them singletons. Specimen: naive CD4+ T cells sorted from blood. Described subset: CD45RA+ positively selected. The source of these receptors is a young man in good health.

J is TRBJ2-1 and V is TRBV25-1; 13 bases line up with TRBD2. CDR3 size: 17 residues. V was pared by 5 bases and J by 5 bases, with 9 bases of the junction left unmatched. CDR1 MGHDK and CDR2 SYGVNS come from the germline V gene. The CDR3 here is CASSTRLGLAGHNEQFF. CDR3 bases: TGTGCCAGCAGTACCCGGTTGGGACTAGCGGGGCACAATGAGCAGTTCTTC.

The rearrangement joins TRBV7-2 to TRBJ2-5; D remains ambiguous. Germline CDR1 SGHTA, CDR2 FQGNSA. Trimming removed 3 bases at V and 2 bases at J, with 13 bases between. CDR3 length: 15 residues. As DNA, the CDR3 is TGTGCCAGCAGCTTGGCGAGGCTAGATCAAGAGACCCAGTACTTC. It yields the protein CASSLARLDQETQYF.